This TCR beta chain derives from a study of identical twins. Unmatched junction bases numbered 9, after V lost 4 bases and J lost 6 bases. CDR3 length equals 15 residues. Germline CDR1 reads MDHEN; CDR2 reads SYDVKM. Study-wide findings and caveats: Twin sharing of out-of-frame TCR alpha was underestimated by models in monozygotic pairs.

TCRdb reprocessed the 5' RACE reads with MiXCR, giving one entry per CDR3 protein. This table has 570,000 or so distinct CDR3 sequences, nearly 10% appearing once. Only a few counts were recorded for this clonotype. The antigen is unknown. This sample also belongs to another study, concerning yellow fever vaccine responses in identical twins.

The chain uses TRBV28 and TRBJ2-7, with 10 bases aligning to TRBD1. The TCR was taken from a woman between 18 and 29 years old in good health. Sample: PBMCs. The CDR3 DNA reads as TGTGCCAGCAGTTGGTCGGGACAGGGGCCGATCGAGCAGTACTTC. Its translation: CASSWSGQGPIEQYF. The full variable domain, its missing parts supplied by reference TRBV28 and TRBJ2-7, is DVKVTQSSRYLVKRTGEKVFLECVQDMDHENMFWYRQDPGLGLRLIYFSYDVKMKEKGDIPEGYSVSREKKERFSLILESASTNQTSMYLCASSWSGQGPIEQYFGPGTRLTVT.